The entry below gives a single T cell receptor (beta chain) sequence along with its context. What it binds is not known. This specimen comes from a study of T-cell reconstitution after alpha-beta-depleted transplantation in children. Study findings and constraints: There were some patients whose high TCRbeta diversity at day 60 came from surviving recipient T cells and thymic progenitors.

The TCRbeta library was prepared with unique molecular identifiers. In TCRdb, the PCR reads were re-called with MiXCR into one record per CDR3 protein. The sample has some 460,000 distinct CDR3 sequences, about a sixth seen once. The sequencing used PBMCs, mostly from graft donor cells, collected 360 days after TCRalphabeta/CD19-depleted stem cell transplant. The sequence was obtained from a boy younger than two who had a stem cell transplant for Wiskott-Aldrich syndrome, so the T cells may come from the graft donor.

The CDR3 loop is CASSYSGQFYEQYF. The CDR3 DNA reads as TGTGCCAGCAGTTATTCGGGACAGTTCTACGAGCAGTACTTC. This chain links TRBV6-5 with TRBJ2-7, with 7 bases lining up with TRBD1. This CDR3 spans 14 amino acids. After removal of 3 bases from V and 3 bases from J, the junction contained 5 bases not matched to a gene. Germline V CDR1 and CDR2: MNHEY, SVGAGI.